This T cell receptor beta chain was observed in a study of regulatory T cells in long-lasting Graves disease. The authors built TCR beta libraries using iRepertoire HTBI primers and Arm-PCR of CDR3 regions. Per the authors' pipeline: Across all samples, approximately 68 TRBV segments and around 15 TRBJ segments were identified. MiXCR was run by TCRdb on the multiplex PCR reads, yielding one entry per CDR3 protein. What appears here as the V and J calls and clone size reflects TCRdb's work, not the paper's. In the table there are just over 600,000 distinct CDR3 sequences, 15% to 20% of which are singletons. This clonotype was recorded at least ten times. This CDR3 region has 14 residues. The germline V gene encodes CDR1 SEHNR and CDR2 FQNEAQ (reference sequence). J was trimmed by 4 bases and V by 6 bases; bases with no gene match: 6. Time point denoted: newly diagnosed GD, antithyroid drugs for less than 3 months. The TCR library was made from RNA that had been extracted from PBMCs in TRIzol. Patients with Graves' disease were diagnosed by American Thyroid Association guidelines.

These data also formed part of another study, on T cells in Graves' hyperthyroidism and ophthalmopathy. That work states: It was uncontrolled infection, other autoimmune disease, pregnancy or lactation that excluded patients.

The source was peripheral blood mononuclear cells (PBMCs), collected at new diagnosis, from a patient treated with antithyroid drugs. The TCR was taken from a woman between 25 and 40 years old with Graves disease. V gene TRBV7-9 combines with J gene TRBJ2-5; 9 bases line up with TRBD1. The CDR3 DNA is TGTGCCAGCAGTTGGGGACAGGGTATAGAGACCCAGTACTTC. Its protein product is CASSWGQGIETQYF.